The 19 T cell receptor beta chains below were found in one sample sequenced in a study of cytomegalovirus exposure and HLA in healthy donors. With 60 Vbeta and 13 Jbeta primers, the PCR was carried out. Repertoires were generated with immunoSEQ multiplex PCR, while TCRdb's copy carries only in-frame clones and drops some. This sample has some 120,000 clones, with around 80% found just once. Source material: PBMCs. The receptor set was obtained from a woman aged 18-35 years in good health and CMV-seronegative.

The chain combines TRBV5-1 with TRBJ2-3, with TRBD2 matching over 9 bases. Germline V gives CDR1 SGHRS, CDR2 YFSETQ. J was trimmed by 4 bases and V by 3 bases; bases with no gene match: 3. The CDR3 contains 14 residues. The CDR3 nucleotides are TGCGCCAGCAGCTGGGGACTAGCCGCAGATACGCAGTATTTT. This translates into CASSWGLAADTQYF.

The rearrangement links TRBV19 to TRBJ1-2; TRBD1 might be the D (6 bases). Trimming removed 4 bases from V and 4 bases from J, with 10 bases in between. Germline V CDR1 and CDR2: LNHDA, SQIVND (reference sequence). This CDR3 is 13 amino acids long. The CDR3 DNA is TGTGCCAGTAGTACCACAGGGTTCTATGGCTACACCTTC. Translation: CASSTTGFYGYTF.

J is TRBJ2-3 and V is TRBV6-5; weak D call: TRBD2 (6 bases). Germline lookup yields CDR1 MNHEY and CDR2 SVGAGI. The CDR3 runs 15 residues. Trimming left V 6 bases short and J 1 base short, with 14 bases between. CDR3 protein: CASRYTSLGTDTQYF. The CDR3 DNA sequence: TGTGCCAGCAGATATACTAGCTTGGGCACAGATACGCAGTATTTT.

For this clone: The germline gene is not matched at one end of the junction; a read error may be the cause. The chain couples TRBV7-9 to TRBJ1-3; D unclear. Germline V gives CDR1 SEHNR, CDR2 FQNEAQ (reference sequence). This CDR3 contains 13 residues. This CDR3 reads CSSSLARQNTIYF. In nucleotides, the CDR3 is TGTTCCAGCAGCTTAGCCAGGCAGAACACCATATATTTT.

The chain carries TRBV5-4 and TRBJ2-7, with D perhaps matching TRBD2 (6 bases). Germline CDR1 and CDR2: SGHNT and YYREEE (reference sequence). Trimming removed 0 bases at V and 5 bases at J, with 21 bases between. This CDR3 has 17 residues. The CDR3 DNA reads TGTGCCAGCAGCTTGGCCGGGGGAAAGGCAATCTATGACGAGCAGTACTTC. Encoded protein: CASSLAGGKAIYDEQYF.

The count of this clone is one. This chain links TRBV12-5 with TRBJ1-1; D is perhaps TRBD1 (6 bases). CDR1 is LGHNT and CDR2 is FRNRAP in the germline V gene. V lost 0 bases and J 5 bases, leaving 13 bases between the germline ends. The CDR3 is made up of 15 amino acids. The CDR3 is CASGLVQGRGTEAFF. Written as DNA, the CDR3 is TGTGCTAGTGGTTTGGTACAGGGTAGGGGAACTGAAGCTTTCTTT.

This clone has only one observation. The chain carries TRBV19 and TRBJ1-1; 7 positions match TRBD1. Germline V lookup: CDR1 LNHDA, CDR2 SQIVND (reference sequence). The CDR3 covers 13 residues. V gave up 4 bases and J gave up 1 base; unmatched junction bases: 0. The CDR3 reads CASSKGANTEAFF. Written as DNA, the CDR3 is TGTGCCAGTAGTAAGGGGGCGAACACTGAAGCTTTCTTT. The full variable domain, its missing parts supplied by reference TRBV19 and TRBJ1-1, is DGGITQSPKYLFRKEGQNVTLSCEQNLNHDAMYWYRQDPGQGLRLIYYSQIVNDFQKGDIAEGYSVSREKKESFPLTVTSAQKNPTAFYLCASSKGANTEAFFGQGTRLTVV.

This rearrangement joins TRBV5-1 to TRBJ2-7, with 11 bases matching TRBD2. Trimming removed 5 bases from V and 7 bases from J; junction bases left unmatched: 5. Germline V lookup: CDR1 SGHRS, CDR2 YFSETQ. CDR3 length equals 13 residues. CDR3 DNA sequence: TGCGCCAGCAGACTAGCGGGGGTCCCGGAGCAGTACTTC. Translation: CASRLAGVPEQYF.

This chain uses TRBV5-4 with TRBJ1-3; D not resolved. CDR1 is SGHNT, CDR2 YYREEE, per germline (reference sequence). The CDR3 sequence is 15 residues long. V shed 0 bases and J shed 2 bases, with 9 bases lying between them. CDR3 sequence reads: CASSLVKAAGNTIYF. As DNA, the CDR3 is TGTGCCAGCAGCTTGGTGAAAGCGGCTGGAAACACCATATATTTT.

CDR3 nucleotide sequence: TGTGCCACCAGCGATGCGCGTCGACTAGCGGTGAGCACAGATACGCAGTATTTT. It yields the protein CATSDARRLAVSTDTQYF. This chain uses TRBV15 with TRBJ2-3, with TRBD2 identical over 9 bases. Germline loops: CDR1 LNHNV, CDR2 YYDKDF (reference sequence). The V and J ends lost 5 bases and 0 bases, in that order; junction bases with no gene match: 12. The CDR3 spans 18 residues.

This clone was picked up a small number of times. This chain joins TRBV5-4 and TRBJ2-2; 11 nucleotides line up with TRBD2. With 5 bases clipped from V and 3 bases from J, the junction kept 6 bases outside the gene matches. This CDR3 is 16 amino acids long. Germline V lookup: CDR1 SGHNT, CDR2 YYREEE (reference sequence). The CDR3 bases are TGTGCCAGCAGAATCGGGACTAGCGGATACACCGGGGAGCTGTTTTTT. It specifies CASRIGTSGYTGELFF.

The sample holds one count of this clone. Additional DNA sequences in this sample encode the identical CDR3. The chain links TRBV30 to TRBJ1-1; unclear D gene. Germline CDR1 GTSNPN, CDR2 SVGIG (reference sequence). Trimming cost V 0 bases and J 0 bases, with 5 bases left between them. The CDR3 length is 13 residues. The CDR3 region has the DNA TGTGCCTGGAGTGTACAAATGAACACTGAAGCTTTCTTT. Protein sequence: CAWSVQMNTEAFF.

The chain recombines TRBV6-5 with TRBJ1-2; a weak D match, TRBD1 (6 bases). Germline V gene data show CDR1 as MNHEY and CDR2 as SVGAGI. This CDR3 is built from 11 residues. Trimming removed 6 bases from V and 6 bases from J, with 8 bases in between. The CDR3 loop is CASSHRDGYTF. CDR3 sequence (DNA): TGTGCCAGCAGCCACAGGGATGGCTACACCTTC.

The chain recombines TRBV7-2 with TRBJ2-6; 11 nucleotides align to TRBD2. Trimming took 5 bases from V and 2 from J; bases not matched to a gene: 2. The length of the CDR3 is 16 residues. Germline values: CDR1 SGHTA, CDR2 FQGNSA. The DNA for the CDR3 is TGTGCCAGCAGCCCGACTAGCGGGACTGGGGCCAACGTCCTGACTTTC. This sequence encodes CASSPTSGTGANVLTF.

This chain links TRBV18 with TRBJ1-1; the D is unclear. This CDR3 is built from 13 residues. V was clipped by 3 bases and J by 9 bases, with 14 bases between them. The germline V gene has CDR1 KGHSH and CDR2 LQKENI. The CDR3 DNA is TGTGCCAGCTCACCCCAAGAGGAGCAAAAAGCTTTCTTT. Amino acid sequence: CASSPQEEQKAFF.

The chain employs TRBV5-4 and TRBJ2-7; weak D call: TRBD1 (6 bases). The CDR3 covers 15 residues. V was clipped by 4 bases and J by 4 bases, with 18 bases between them. Germline V CDR1 and CDR2: SGHNT, YYREEE (reference sequence). DNA of the CDR3: TGTGCCAGCAGCCTCGGGACAAATTGGGGTTACGAGCAGTACTTC. Its translation: CASSLGTNWGYEQYF.

The chain combines TRBV4-1 with TRBJ2-1; 8 positions match TRBD2. Germline assignment: CDR1 MGHRA and CDR2 YSYEKL. V lost 4 bases and J lost 0; bases outside the gene matches: 8. The CDR3 totals 17 residues. The CDR3 nucleotides are TGCGCCAGCAGCCGACCGCGACTAGCGAGCTCCTACAATGAGCAGTTCTTC. Translating it yields CASSRPRLASSYNEQFF.

This clone was detected only a few times. This chain uses TRBV5-1 with TRBJ2-3; D not resolved. The germline V and J ends were trimmed by 0 bases and 5 bases, with 4 bases remaining between them. From germline, CDR1 is SGHRS and CDR2 YFSETQ. The CDR3 is made up of 12 amino acids. The CDR3 protein is CASSLVLDTQYF. The CDR3 bases are TGCGCCAGCAGCTTGGTATTAGATACGCAGTATTTT.

The V gene is TRBV6-1, the J gene TRBJ2-7; unclear D gene. V was shortened by 7 bases and J by 0 bases, with 16 bases between the two germline ends. Germline-derived CDR1 and CDR2 are MNHNS and SASEGT. The CDR3 extends over 15 amino acids. The chain's CDR3 is CASTPRVLSSYEQYF. The CDR3 DNA reads as TGTGCCAGCACCCCCCGTGTCTTGAGCTCCTACGAGCAGTACTTC.